These 10 T cell receptor beta chains were sequenced from one sample in a study of blood T cell repertoires in COVID-19. Assay used: immunoSEQ multiplex PCR; TCRdb lists only in-frame clones, some missing. The sample consists of a few hundred thousand clones, more than 80% of them appearing once. The material sequenced was peripheral blood. The receptors come from a man in his late teens or twenties who had recovered from COVID-19.

This chain links TRBV7-2 with TRBJ1-5, with D maybe TRBD1 (6 bases). Trimming left V 1 base short and J 4 bases short, with 17 bases between. The CDR3 sequence is 17 residues long. Germline V gene data show CDR1 as SGHTA and CDR2 as FQGNSA. CDR3 DNA sequence: TGTGCCAGCAGCTTAGGGGCCGGGACAATTACGAATCAGCCCCAGCATTTT. Translated: CASSLGAGTITNQPQHF.

V is TRBV5-1 and J is TRBJ2-1; 14 bases map to TRBD2. The germline V gene encodes CDR1 SGHRS and CDR2 YFSETQ. The CDR3 consists of 19 residues. Trimming cost V 8 bases and J 1 base; bases outside gene matches: 14. CDR3 nucleotide sequence: TGCGCCAGTGCCCCGAAGGGACTAGCGGGAGTCGTTTCCTACAATGAGCAGTTCTTC. This translates into CASAPKGLAGVVSYNEQFF.

The chain employs TRBV6-5 and TRBJ1-1; D might be TRBD1 (6 bases). The germline CDR1 and CDR2 sequences are MNHEY and SVGAGI. The CDR3 extends over 14 amino acids. V was shortened by 6 bases and J by 0 bases, with 11 bases between the two germline ends. This CDR3 reads CASSTRDMNTEAFF. CDR3 coding DNA: TGTGCCAGCAGCACCAGGGACATGAACACTGAAGCTTTCTTT.

The chain couples TRBV30 to TRBJ1-2; D is perhaps TRBD1 (5 bases). The CDR3 loop spans 11 amino acids. V lost 8 bases and J 1 base, leaving 8 bases between the germline ends. From germline, CDR1 is GTSNPN and CDR2 SVGIG (reference sequence). CDR3 sequence (DNA): TGTGCCCACGACAGTAACTATGGCTACACCTTC. Its translation is CAHDSNYGYTF.

The chain is built from TRBV9 and TRBJ2-2, with 10 bases identical to TRBD1. Germline lookup yields CDR1 SGDLS and CDR2 YYNGEE. The V gene end was trimmed by 3 bases and the J gene end by 2 bases; junction bases not matched to a gene: 7. CDR3 length: 17 amino acids. The CDR3 DNA reads TGTGCCAGCAGCGCAGGAGGGACAGGGGCCAACACCGGGGAGCTGTTTTTT. This gives the protein CASSAGGTGANTGELFF.

The V and J genes are TRBV7-9 and TRBJ2-7, with 12 positions matching TRBD2. After removal of 4 bases from V and 0 bases from J, the junction contained 4 bases not matched to a gene. The length of the CDR3 is 16 residues. Germline V gives CDR1 SEHNR, CDR2 FQNEAQ (reference sequence). The CDR3, as DNA: TGTGCCAGCAGCTCCTCGACTAGCGGGAGCTCCTACGAGCAGTACTTC. This translates into CASSSSTSGSSYEQYF. Combining the CDR3 with reference TRBV7-9 and TRBJ2-7 gives the whole variable domain DTGVSQNPRHKITKRGQNVTFRCDPISEHNRLYWYRQTLGQGPEFLTYFQNEAQLEKSRLLSDRFSAERPKGSFSTLEIQRTEQGDSAMYLCASSSSTSGSSYEQYFGPGTRLTVT.

The chain uses TRBV29-1 and TRBJ1-1; D may be TRBD1 (6 bases). V was cut by 5 bases and J by 0 bases, with 13 bases left in between. Germline V gives CDR1 SQVTM, CDR2 ANQGSEA. CDR3 size: 14 residues. CDR3 DNA sequence: TGCAGCGTTTATATGGGGGCCCTGAACACTGAAGCTTTCTTT. Its translation is CSVYMGALNTEAFF.

This rearrangement joins TRBV24-1 to TRBJ1-2, with a possible D match to TRBD1 (6 bases). The CDR3 totals 14 residues. The V gene lost 4 bases and the J gene lost 6 bases, with 14 bases spanning the gap. Germline V gene lookup returns CDR1 KGHDR and CDR2 SFDVKD. This CDR3 reads CATSDRNRAHGYTF. The DNA for the CDR3 is TGTGCCACCAGTGACCGGAACAGGGCTCATGGCTACACCTTC.

The chain recombines TRBV10-3 with TRBJ2-2; D unclear. V shed 7 bases and J shed 0 bases, with 9 bases lying between them. In germline, CDR1 is ENHRY, CDR2 SYGVKD. The CDR3 covers 14 residues. CDR3 nucleotides: TGTGCCATCAAAGCGTCCACGAACACCGGGGAGCTGTTTTTT. Translated: CAIKASTNTGELFF.

This chain joins TRBV5-6 and TRBJ2-7; perhaps TRBD1 as D (6 bases). Trimming removed 2 bases from V and 5 bases from J, with 8 bases in between. CDR1 is SGHDT and CDR2 is YYEEEE in the germline V gene. The CDR3 has 12 amino acids. CDR3 in amino acids: CASSLEGDEQYF. The CDR3 nucleotides read TGTGCCAGCAGCTTAGAGGGGGACGAGCAGTACTTC. The variable domain in full, completed from reference TRBV5-6 and TRBJ2-7, reads DAGVTQSPTHLIKTRGQQVTLRCSPKSGHDTVSWYQQALGQGPQFIFQYYEEEERQRGNFPDRFSGHQFPNYSSELNVNALLLGDSALYLCASSLEGDEQYFGPGTRLTVT.